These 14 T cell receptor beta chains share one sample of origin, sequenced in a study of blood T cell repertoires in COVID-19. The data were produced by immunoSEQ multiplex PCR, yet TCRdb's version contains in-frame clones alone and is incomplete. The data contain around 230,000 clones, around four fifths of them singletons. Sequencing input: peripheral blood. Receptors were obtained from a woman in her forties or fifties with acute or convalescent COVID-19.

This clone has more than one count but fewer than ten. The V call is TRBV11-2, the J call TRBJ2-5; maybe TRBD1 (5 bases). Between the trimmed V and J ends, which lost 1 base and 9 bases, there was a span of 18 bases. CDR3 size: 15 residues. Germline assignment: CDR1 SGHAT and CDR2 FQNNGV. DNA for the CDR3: TGTGCCAGCAGCTTAGCCCCTGGAGCTGGGGCGGCCCAGTACTTC. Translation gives CASSLAPGAGAAQYF. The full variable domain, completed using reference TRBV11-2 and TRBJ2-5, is EAGVAQSPRYKIIEKRQSVAFWCNPISGHATLYWYQQILGQGPKLLIQFQNNGVVDDSQLPKDRFSAERLKGVDSTLKIQPAKLEDSAVYLCASSLAPGAGAAQYFGPGTRLLVL.

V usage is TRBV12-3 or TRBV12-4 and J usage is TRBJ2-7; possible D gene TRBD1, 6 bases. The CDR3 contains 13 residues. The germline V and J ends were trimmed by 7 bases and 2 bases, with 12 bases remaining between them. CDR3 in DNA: TGTGCCAGCACCCTCTCAGGGGCCTACGAGCAGTACTTC. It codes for CASTLSGAYEQYF.

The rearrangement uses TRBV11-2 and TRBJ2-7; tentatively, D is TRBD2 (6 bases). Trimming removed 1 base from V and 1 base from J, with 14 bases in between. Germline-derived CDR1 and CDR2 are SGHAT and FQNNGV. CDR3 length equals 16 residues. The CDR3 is CASSLGGPGLSYEQYF. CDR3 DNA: TGTGCCAGCAGCTTAGGGGGACCGGGACTTTCCTACGAGCAGTACTTC.

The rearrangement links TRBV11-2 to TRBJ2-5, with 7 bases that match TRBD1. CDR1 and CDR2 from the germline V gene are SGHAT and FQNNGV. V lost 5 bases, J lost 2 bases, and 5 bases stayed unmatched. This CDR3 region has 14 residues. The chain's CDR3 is CASSRDSTQETQYF. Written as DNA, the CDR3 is TGTGCCAGCAGCCGGGACAGTACACAAGAGACCCAGTACTTC.

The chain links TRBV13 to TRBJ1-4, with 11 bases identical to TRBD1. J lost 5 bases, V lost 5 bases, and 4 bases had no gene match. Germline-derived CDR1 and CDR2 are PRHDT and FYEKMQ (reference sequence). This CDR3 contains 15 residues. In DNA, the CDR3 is TGTGCCAGCAGCCCACGGGACAGGGGGAATGAAAAACTGTTTTTT. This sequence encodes CASSPRDRGNEKLFF.

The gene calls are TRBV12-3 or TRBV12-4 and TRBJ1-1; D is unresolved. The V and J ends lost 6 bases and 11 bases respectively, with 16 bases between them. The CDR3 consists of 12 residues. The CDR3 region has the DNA TGTGCCAGCAGCTCCGACCGCCGGGTGGCTTTCTTT. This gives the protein CASSSDRRVAFF.

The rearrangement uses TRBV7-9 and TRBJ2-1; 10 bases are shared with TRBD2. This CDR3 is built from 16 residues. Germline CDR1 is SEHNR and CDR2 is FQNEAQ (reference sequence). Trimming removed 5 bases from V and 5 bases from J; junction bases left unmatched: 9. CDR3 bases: TGTGCCAGCAGCGCCCAATCGGGACTAGCGAACAATGAGCAGTTCTTC. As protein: CASSAQSGLANNEQFF.

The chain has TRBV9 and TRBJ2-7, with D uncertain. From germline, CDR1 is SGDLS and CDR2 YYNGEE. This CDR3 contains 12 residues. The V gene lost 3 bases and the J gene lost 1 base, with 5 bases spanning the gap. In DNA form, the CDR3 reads TGTGCCAGCAGCGACAATTCCTACGAGCAGTACTTC. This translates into CASSDNSYEQYF.

CDR3 residues: CASSIGQQGSNTGELFF. CDR3 DNA: TGTGCCAGTAGTATAGGTCAACAGGGATCGAACACCGGGGAGCTGTTTTTT. The genes are TRBV19 and TRBJ2-2; a weak D match, TRBD1 (6 bases). This CDR3 comprises 17 residues. Germline values: CDR1 LNHDA, CDR2 SQIVND (reference sequence). The ends were cut back, 1 base at V and 0 bases at J, with 12 bases in the middle. The variable domain in full, completed from reference TRBV19 and TRBJ2-2, reads DGGITQSPKYLFRKEGQNVTLSCEQNLNHDAMYWYRQDPGQGLRLIYYSQIVNDFQKGDIAEGYSVSREKKESFPLTVTSAQKNPTAFYLCASSIGQQGSNTGELFFGEGSRLTVL.

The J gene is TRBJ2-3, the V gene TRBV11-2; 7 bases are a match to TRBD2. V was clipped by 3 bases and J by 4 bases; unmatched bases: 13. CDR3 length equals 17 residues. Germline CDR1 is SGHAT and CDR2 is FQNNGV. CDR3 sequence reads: CASSFFGGGLLADTQYF. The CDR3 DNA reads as TGTGCCAGCAGCTTTTTTGGGGGAGGGTTACTCGCAGATACGCAGTATTTT.

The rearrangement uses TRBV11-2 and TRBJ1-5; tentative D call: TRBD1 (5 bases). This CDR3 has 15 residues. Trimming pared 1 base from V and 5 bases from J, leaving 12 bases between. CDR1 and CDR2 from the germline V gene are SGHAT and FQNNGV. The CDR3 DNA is TGTGCCAGCAGCTTAGCAAGACAGCCTGATCAGCCCCAGCATTTT. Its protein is CASSLARQPDQPQHF.

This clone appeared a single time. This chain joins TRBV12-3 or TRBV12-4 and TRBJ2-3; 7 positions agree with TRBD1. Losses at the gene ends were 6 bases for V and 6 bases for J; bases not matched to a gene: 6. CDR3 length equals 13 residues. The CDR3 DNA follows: TGTGCCAGCAGGCACGGGACAGCGGATACGCAGTATTTT. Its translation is CASRHGTADTQYF.

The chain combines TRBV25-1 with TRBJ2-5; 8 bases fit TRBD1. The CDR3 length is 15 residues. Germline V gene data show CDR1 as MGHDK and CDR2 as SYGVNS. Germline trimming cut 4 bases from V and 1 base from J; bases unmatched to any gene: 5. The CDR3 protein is CASSARTGLQETQYF. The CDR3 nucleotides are TGTGCCAGCAGTGCCCGGACAGGGCTCCAAGAGACCCAGTACTTC. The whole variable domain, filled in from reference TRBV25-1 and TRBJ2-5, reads EADIYQTPRYLVIGTGKKITLECSQTMGHDKMYWYQQDPGMELHLIHYSYGVNSTEKGDLSSESTVSRIRTEHFPLTLESARPSHTSQYLCASSARTGLQETQYFGPGTRLLVL.

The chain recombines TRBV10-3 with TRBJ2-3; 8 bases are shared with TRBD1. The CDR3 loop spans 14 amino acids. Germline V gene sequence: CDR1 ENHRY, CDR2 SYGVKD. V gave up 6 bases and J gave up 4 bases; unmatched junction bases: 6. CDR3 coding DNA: TGTGCCATCAGCGGGGCAGGGGGCCCAGATACGCAGTATTTT. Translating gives CAISGAGGPDTQYF.